A selection of T cell receptor beta chains follows, all from one sample in a study of blood T cell repertoires in COVID-19. The data were produced by immunoSEQ multiplex PCR, yet TCRdb's version contains in-frame clones alone and is incomplete. Altogether 80,000 to 90,000 clones are present, approximately 79% being singletons, with the ten largest covering 10% to 12%. Material: peripheral blood. The receptor source for this set is a man between 70 and 80 years old with acute or convalescent COVID-19. Each CDR3 is given with its conserved first and last residue. Each record gives: D gene, V gene, J gene, clone size, CDR3 protein, CDR3 DNA. D genes are given only for firm matches. Size tells how often a clone was seen (once, few, many) or the class of an expanded clone, and some rows leave it out.

>NA|TRBV4-1|TRBJ2-1|NA
CASSPSGETYNEQFF
TGCGCCAGCAGCCCTAGTGGGGAGACCTACAATGAGCAGTTCTTC
>NA|TRBV7-3|TRBJ1-6|NA
CASSLTAADSPLHF
TGTGCCAGCAGCCTAACAGCGGCGGATTCACCCCTCCACTTT
>TRBD1|TRBV4-2|TRBJ2-3|NA
CASSLQDRVTDTQYF
TGTGCCAGCAGCCTTCAGGACAGGGTAACAGATACGCAGTATTTT
>NA|TRBV6-5|TRBJ2-5|NA
CASGASQETQYF
TGTGCCAGCGGGGCGAGCCAAGAGACCCAGTACTTC
>TRBD1|TRBV28|TRBJ1-2|NA
CASNRRGQRRGYTF
TGTGCCAGCAACCGCAGGGGACAGCGGAGAGGCTACACCTTC
>NA|TRBV18|TRBJ1-1|NA
CASSPQQTFRGTEAFF
TGTGCCAGCTCACCACAGCAGACCTTCCGGGGGACTGAAGCTTTCTTT
>TRBD1|TRBV10-2|TRBJ1-1|NA
CASSALDRKAEAFF
TGCGCCAGCAGTGCCCTGGACAGGAAGGCTGAAGCTTTCTTT
>NA|TRBV7-9|TRBJ1-2|NA
CASSPNSNYGYTF
TGTGCCAGCAGCCCAAACAGTAACTATGGCTACACCTTC
>NA|TRBV5-4|TRBJ2-2|NA
CASSLASGPGELFF
TGTGCCAGCAGCTTGGCGAGTGGGCCCGGGGAGCTGTTTTTT
>NA|TRBV12-3/TRBV12-4|TRBJ2-2|NA
CASALGGELFF
TGTGCCAGTGCACTAGGCGGGGAGCTGTTTTTT
>NA|TRBV10-3|TRBJ2-2|once
CAIGGTVNTGELFF
TGTGCCATCGGCGGGACAGTGAACACCGGGGAGCTGTTTTTT
>NA|TRBV10-2|TRBJ2-2|few
CASSELAFSGGELFF
TGCGCCAGCAGTGAGCTTGCCTTTAGCGGCGGGGAGCTGTTTTTT
>NA|TRBV2|TRBJ2-3|NA
CATRQEVTDTQYF
TGTGCCACCCGACAGGAGGTAACAGATACGCAGTATTTT
>NA|TRBV6-2/TRBV6-3|TRBJ2-1|once
CASSYEQYNEQFF
TGTGCCAGCAGTTACGAACAGTACAATGAGCAGTTCTTC
>TRBD1|TRBV20-1|TRBJ2-1|once
CSASRDRGQVNEQFF
TGCAGTGCTAGTCGGGACAGGGGGCAGGTCAATGAGCAGTTCTTC
>NA|TRBV7-8|TRBJ1-5|NA
CASSVGARDQPQHF
TGTGCCAGCAGTGTGGGGGCGCGGGATCAGCCCCAGCATTTT